This T cell receptor beta chain was captured in a study of blood T cell repertoires in COVID-19. Trimming pared 2 bases from V and 5 bases from J, leaving 12 bases between. There are 14 residues in the CDR3. In germline, CDR1 is SGHVS, CDR2 FQNEAQ. Data came from immunoSEQ multiplex PCR; TCRdb stores just in-frame clones and leaves some out. The table has roughly 140,000 clones, more than 75% seen once. The source material was peripheral blood. The clonotype originates from a man in his 60s with active or convalescent COVID-19. The rearrangement links TRBV7-8 to TRBJ2-5, with a tentative D call TRBD2 (7 bases). The CDR3 bases are TGTGCCAGCAGCTTAATACAGGGAGGGGAGACCCAGTACTTC. Its translation is CASSLIQGGETQYF.